These T cell receptor beta chains were read from a single sample in a study of blood T cell repertoires in COVID-19. Profiling relied on immunoSEQ multiplex PCR, and the TCRdb table lists in-frame clones only, not all of them. The table records 150,000 to 250,000 clones, 75% to 85% of them present only once. Material: peripheral blood. All receptors come from a woman aged 40 to 49 with COVID-19, enrolled during active disease. CDR3s include the opening cysteine and the closing phenylalanine or tryptophan. The order of the fields is clone size, V gene, J gene, D gene, CDR3 protein, CDR3 DNA. D genes are given only for firm matches. The listing skips clone size in some rows; elsewhere it reads once, few, many or a size class.

>once|TRBV6-5|TRBJ1-2|-
CASRTVGIFYGYTF
TGTGCCAGCAGGACAGTTGGGATTTTCTATGGCTACACCTTC
>few|TRBV11-3|TRBJ2-1|TRBD2
CASSLGPTSGRNGEQFF
TGTGCCAGCAGCTTAGGACCGACTAGCGGGAGAAACGGTGAGCAGTTCTTC
>-|TRBV30|TRBJ1-2|-
CAWKGVGYTF
TGTGCCTGGAAGGGGGTTGGCTACACCTTC
>-|TRBV10-1|TRBJ2-1|TRBD2
CASSESKAPGLAGGRSYNEQFF
TGCGCCAGCAGTGAGTCGAAGGCGCCGGGACTAGCGGGAGGTCGCTCCTACAATGAGCAGTTCTTC
>-|TRBV2|TRBJ1-2|TRBD1
CASKRDRDGGYTF
TGTGCCAGCAAAAGGGACAGGGACGGTGGCTACACCTTC
>-|TRBV11-2|TRBJ2-7|-
CASSLEGAGFSYEQYF
TGTGCCAGCAGCTTAGAAGGGGCAGGCTTCTCCTACGAGCAGTACTTC
>-|TRBV5-4|TRBJ1-1|-
CASSFPGNEAFF
TGTGCCAGCAGCTTTCCAGGGAATGAAGCTTTCTTT
>-|TRBV6-5|TRBJ1-1|TRBD1
CASSLRTGQGTEAFF
TGTGCCAGCAGTCTGCGGACAGGGCAGGGGACTGAAGCTTTCTTT
>-|TRBV7-2|TRBJ2-7|-
CASSLGPADYEQYF
TGTGCCAGCAGCTTGGGGCCCGCGGATTACGAGCAGTACTTC
>-|TRBV4-3|TRBJ2-5|-
CASSQDLTSRSETQYF
TGCGCCAGCAGCCAAGATCTGACTAGTCGGTCAGAGACCCAGTACTTC
>-|TRBV5-5|TRBJ1-2|TRBD1
CASSLAWDRGPLGGYTF
TGTGCCAGCAGCTTGGCATGGGACAGGGGGCCGTTAGGTGGCTACACCTTC
>-|TRBV14|TRBJ2-7|-
CASSLTGEQYF
TGTGCCAGCAGCCTGACAGGCGAGCAGTACTTC
>-|TRBV10-1|TRBJ2-3|TRBD2
CASSEGLAGADTQYF
TGCGCCAGCAGTGAGGGACTAGCGGGAGCAGATACGCAGTATTTT
>-|TRBV21-1|TRBJ2-4|-
CASDPRDNKNIQYF
TGTGCCAGCGACCCCCGGGACAACAAAAACATTCAGTACTTC
>few|TRBV5-1|TRBJ1-2|TRBD1
CASSRDSPHYGYTF
TGCGCCAGCAGCCGGGACAGTCCTCACTATGGCTACACCTTC
>-|TRBV5-1|TRBJ2-3|-
CASSLLERGTDTQYF
TGCGCCAGCAGCTTGTTGGAGCGGGGCACAGATACGCAGTATTTT
>few|TRBV7-3|TRBJ1-6|TRBD1
CASSLSQGDLSPLHF
TGTGCCAGCAGCTTATCCCAGGGGGATCTCTCACCCCTCCACTTT
>-|TRBV27|TRBJ2-5|TRBD1
CASRTDRGLETQYF
TGTGCCAGCAGAACTGACAGGGGGCTAGAGACCCAGTACTTC
>once|TRBV5-1|TRBJ2-3|TRBD2
CASRPGGQFTDTQYF
TGCGCCAGCCGACCGGGGGGGCAATTCACAGATACGCAGTATTTT
>-|TRBV7-8|TRBJ2-3|TRBD2
CASSLNPGGVTDTQYF
TGTGCCAGCAGCCTCAACCCCGGGGGGGTCACAGATACGCAGTATTTT
>few|TRBV5-6|TRBJ2-2|TRBD2
CASSRGWGTSVTGELFF
TGTGCCAGCAGCCGAGGGTGGGGGACTAGCGTCACCGGGGAGCTGTTTTTT
>-|TRBV7-6|TRBJ1-3|-
CASSPGSLMGNTIYF
TGTGCCAGCAGCCCCGGGTCCCTTATGGGAAACACCATATATTTT
>few|TRBV5-1|TRBJ1-2|-
CASSLGFQTTDNYGYTF
TGCGCCAGCAGCTTGGGTTTTCAGACGACAGACAACTATGGCTACACCTTC
>-|TRBV3-1/TRBV3-2|TRBJ2-1|TRBD2
CASSPWDSGTNNEQFF
TGTGCCAGCAGCCCTTGGGATAGCGGGACAAACAATGAGCAGTTCTTC
>-|TRBV19|TRBJ2-1|TRBD2
CASSIDGTSGSVDEQFF
TGTGCCAGTAGTATAGACGGAACTAGCGGGAGTGTGGATGAGCAGTTCTTC
>-|TRBV11-2|TRBJ1-3|-
CASSLAPGSGNTIYF
TGTGCCAGCAGCTTAGCCCCGGGATCTGGAAACACCATATATTTT
>-|TRBV20-1|TRBJ2-7|-
CSASAGWPPYEQYF
TGCAGTGCTAGTGCAGGGTGGCCCCCCTACGAGCAGTACTTC
>once|TRBV6-2/TRBV6-3|TRBJ1-3|TRBD1
CASSRQGGGNTIYF
TGTGCCAGCAGTCGACAGGGAGGAGGAAACACCATATATTTT
>-|TRBV3-1/TRBV3-2|TRBJ2-3|TRBD2
CASSLSVLAGGPLSPDTQYF
TGTGCCAGCAGCCTAAGCGTCCTAGCGGGAGGGCCTTTATCCCCAGATACGCAGTATTTT
>-|TRBV14|TRBJ2-1|TRBD2
CASSQAPGRGAYNEQFF
TGTGCCAGCAGCCAAGCCCCGGGGCGGGGGGCCTACAATGAGCAGTTCTTC
>-|TRBV18|TRBJ2-1|TRBD1
CASSLGQGISNEQFF
TGTGCCAGCTCACTTGGACAGGGGATCAGCAATGAGCAGTTCTTC
>-|TRBV19|TRBJ1-5|TRBD1
CASNYRGGSNQPQHF
TGTGCCAGTAATTACAGGGGGGGAAGCAATCAGCCCCAGCATTTT
>-|TRBV6-4|TRBJ2-3|TRBD2
CASSDSENSGGIADTQYF
TGTGCCAGCAGTGACTCGGAGAATTCGGGGGGGATTGCAGATACGCAGTATTTT
>-|TRBV19|TRBJ1-2|TRBD1
CASSMIPGQGATGYTF
TGTGCCAGTAGTATGATACCGGGACAGGGGGCGACGGGCTACACCTTC
>-|TRBV7-9|TRBJ2-1|TRBD1
CASRTGGRDEQFF
TGTGCCAGCAGGACAGGGGGTAGAGATGAGCAGTTCTTC
>-|TRBV19|TRBJ2-5|TRBD2
CASSIGSSGRGAETQYF
TGTGCCAGTAGTATAGGATCCAGCGGGAGGGGGGCAGAGACCCAGTACTTC
>-|TRBV10-1|TRBJ2-1|TRBD2
CASSELAGGKDNEQFF
TGCGCCAGCAGCGAACTAGCGGGAGGGAAGGACAATGAGCAGTTCTTC
>-|TRBV2|TRBJ1-4|TRBD1
CASSRDRGTNEKLFF
TGTGCCAGCAGTCGGGACAGGGGAACTAATGAAAAACTGTTTTTT
>-|TRBV29-1|TRBJ1-2|-
CSVEDRGSTSYGYTF
TGCAGCGTTGAAGATAGAGGATCGACTTCCTATGGCTACACCTTC
>-|TRBV29-1|TRBJ1-5|-
CSERGDQPQHF
TGCAGCGAAAGGGGTGATCAGCCCCAGCATTTT
>few|TRBV15|TRBJ1-4|-
CATSPRGLQQKLFF
TGTGCCACCAGCCCCCGGGGATTACAACAGAAACTGTTTTTT
>-|TRBV5-1|TRBJ1-1|TRBD1
CASSLGVEGATEAFF
TGCGCCAGCAGCTTGGGGGTAGAGGGGGCGACTGAAGCTTTCTTT
>-|TRBV5-1|TRBJ2-7|-
CASSLGVPGYSYEQYF
TGCGCCAGCAGCTTGGGGGTACCGGGGTACTCCTACGAGCAGTACTTC
>-|TRBV10-3|TRBJ2-7|-
CAISERTDTYEQYF
TGTGCCATCAGTGAGAGGACAGATACCTACGAGCAGTACTTC
>-|TRBV7-9|TRBJ1-4|-
CASSLNAGTNEKLFF
TGTGCCAGCAGCTTAAACGCCGGGACAAACGAAAAACTGTTTTTT
>-|TRBV5-1|TRBJ1-2|TRBD1
CASSKSTGGHDGYTF
TGCGCCAGCAGCAAGTCAACAGGGGGCCACGATGGCTACACCTTC
>-|TRBV6-4|TRBJ2-5|-
CASPDRQRRETQYF
TGTGCCAGCCCGGACAGACAAAGACGAGAGACCCAGTACTTC
>few|TRBV28|TRBJ1-6|-
CASSWQGSYNSPLHF
TGTGCCAGCAGTTGGCAGGGCTCCTATAATTCACCCCTCCACTTT
>-|TRBV7-2|TRBJ1-6|-
CASSSGGVGNSPLHF
TGTGCCAGCAGCTCCGGAGGCGTGGGTAATTCACCCCTCCACTTT
>-|TRBV7-2|TRBJ1-2|TRBD1
CASSPGQVGYGYTF
TGTGCCAGCAGCCCTGGACAGGTCGGCTATGGCTACACCTTC
>-|TRBV9|TRBJ2-1|-
CASSVVGGGNEQFF
TGTGCCAGCAGCGTAGTTGGGGGCGGGAATGAGCAGTTCTTC
>-|TRBV10-3|TRBJ1-1|-
CAISEGGEGGTEAFF
TGTGCCATCAGTGAGGGGGGGGAGGGAGGCACTGAAGCTTTCTTT